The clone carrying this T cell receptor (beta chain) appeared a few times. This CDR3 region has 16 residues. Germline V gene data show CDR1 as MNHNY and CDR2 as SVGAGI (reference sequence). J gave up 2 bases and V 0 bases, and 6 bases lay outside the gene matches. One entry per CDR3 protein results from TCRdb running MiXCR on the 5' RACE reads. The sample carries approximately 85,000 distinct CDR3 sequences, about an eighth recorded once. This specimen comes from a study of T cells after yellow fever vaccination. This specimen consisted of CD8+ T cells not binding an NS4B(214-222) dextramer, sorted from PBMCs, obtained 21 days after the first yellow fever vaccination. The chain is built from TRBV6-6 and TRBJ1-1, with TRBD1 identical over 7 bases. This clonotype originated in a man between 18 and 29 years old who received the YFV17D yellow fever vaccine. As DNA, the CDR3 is TGTGCCAGCAGTTACTCCATAGAGGGGGCAAACACTGAAGCTTTCTTT. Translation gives CASSYSIEGANTEAFF.